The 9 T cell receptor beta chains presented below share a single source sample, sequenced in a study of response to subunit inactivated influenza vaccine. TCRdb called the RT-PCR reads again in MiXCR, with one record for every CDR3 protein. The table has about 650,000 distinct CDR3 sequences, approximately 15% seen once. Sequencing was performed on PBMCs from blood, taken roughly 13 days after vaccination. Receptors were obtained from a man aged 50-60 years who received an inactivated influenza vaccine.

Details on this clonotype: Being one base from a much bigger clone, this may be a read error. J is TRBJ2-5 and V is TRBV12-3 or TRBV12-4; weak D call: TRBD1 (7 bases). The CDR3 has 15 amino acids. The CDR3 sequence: CPSSLLTGRQETQYF. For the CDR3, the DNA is TGTCCCAGCAGTCTCTTGACAGGGAGGCAAGAGACCCAGTACTTC.

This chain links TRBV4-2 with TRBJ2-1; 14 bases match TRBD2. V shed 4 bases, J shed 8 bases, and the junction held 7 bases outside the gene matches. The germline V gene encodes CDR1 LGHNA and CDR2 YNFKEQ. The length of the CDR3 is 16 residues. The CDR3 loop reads CASSLQTSGRADEQFF. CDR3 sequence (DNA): TGTGCCAGCAGCCTACAGACTAGCGGGAGGGCCGATGAGCAGTTCTTC.

This chain's CDR3 is CAWRGPTNEKLFF. CDR3 coding DNA: TGTGCCTGGAGAGGCCCCACTAATGAAAAACTGTTTTTT. The J gene is TRBJ1-4, the V gene TRBV30; no clear D gene. The germline V gene encodes CDR1 GTSNPN and CDR2 SVGIG (reference sequence). The length of the CDR3 is 13 residues. V lost 3 bases, J lost 2 bases, and 7 bases lay in between.

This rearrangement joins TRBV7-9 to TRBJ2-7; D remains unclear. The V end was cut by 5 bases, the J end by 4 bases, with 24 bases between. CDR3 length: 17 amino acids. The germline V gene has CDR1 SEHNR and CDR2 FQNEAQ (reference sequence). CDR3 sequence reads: CASSPPFRAPASYEQYF. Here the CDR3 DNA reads TGTGCCAGCAGCCCCCCGTTCCGAGCCCCTGCTAGTTACGAGCAGTACTTC.

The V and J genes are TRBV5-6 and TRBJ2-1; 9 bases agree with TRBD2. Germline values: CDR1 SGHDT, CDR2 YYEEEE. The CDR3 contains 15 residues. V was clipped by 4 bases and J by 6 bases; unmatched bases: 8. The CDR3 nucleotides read TGTGCCAGCAGCCATCTAGCGGGACTCGGCAATGAGCAGTTCTTC. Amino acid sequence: CASSHLAGLGNEQFF.

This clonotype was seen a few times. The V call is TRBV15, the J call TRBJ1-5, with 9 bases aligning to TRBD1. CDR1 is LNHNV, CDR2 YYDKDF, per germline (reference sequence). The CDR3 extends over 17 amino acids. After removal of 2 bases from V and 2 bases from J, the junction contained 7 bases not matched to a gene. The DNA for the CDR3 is TGTGCCACCAGCAGATCAACCGGGGACAGGGGCAATCAGCCCCAGCATTTT. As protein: CATSRSTGDRGNQPQHF.

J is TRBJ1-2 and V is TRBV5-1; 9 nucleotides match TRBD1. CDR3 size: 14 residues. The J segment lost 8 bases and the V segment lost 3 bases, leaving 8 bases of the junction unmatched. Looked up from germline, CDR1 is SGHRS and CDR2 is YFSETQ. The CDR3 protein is CASSSSGTGIGYTF. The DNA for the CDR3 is TGCGCCAGCAGCTCCTCCGGGACAGGGATAGGCTACACCTTC.

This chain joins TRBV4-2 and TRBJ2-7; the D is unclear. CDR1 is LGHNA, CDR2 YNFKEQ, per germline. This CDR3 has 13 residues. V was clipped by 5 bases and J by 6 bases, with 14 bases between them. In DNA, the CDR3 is TGTGCCAGCAGCGAAATCTCGAGCTCCGAGCAGTACTTC. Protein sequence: CASSEISSSEQYF.

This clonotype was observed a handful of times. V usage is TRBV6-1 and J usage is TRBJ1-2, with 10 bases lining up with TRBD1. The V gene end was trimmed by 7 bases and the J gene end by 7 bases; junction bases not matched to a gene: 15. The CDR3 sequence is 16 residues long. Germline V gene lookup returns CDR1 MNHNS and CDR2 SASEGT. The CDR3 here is CASTSRDRGRGVGYTF. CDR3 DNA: TGTGCCAGCACCTCCCGGGACAGGGGTAGAGGGGTTGGCTACACCTTC.